These T cell receptor beta chains were read from a single sample in a study of blood T cell repertoires in COVID-19. TCRdb's table, derived via immunoSEQ multiplex PCR, lists solely in-frame clones and lacks some. The sample records some 160,000 clones, around 87% being singletons. The material sequenced was peripheral blood. The receptors were gathered from an older woman with active COVID-19. Both conserved end residues are part of each CDR3. Each record gives: clone size, D gene, V gene, J gene, CDR3 protein, CDR3 DNA. A D gene is named only where the DNA matches it firmly. Where a row states a size, it is once, few, many or the class of an expanded clone; other rows omit it.

abundance: -
d_gene: -
v_gene: TRBV11-3
j_gene: TRBJ2-5
CDR3aa: CASSPGQGQETQYF
CDR3nt: TGTGCCAGCAGCCCAGGGCAGGGGCAAGAGACCCAGTACTTC

abundance: -
d_gene: TRBD2
v_gene: TRBV7-9
j_gene: TRBJ2-7
CDR3aa: CASSPQGLAGYEQYF
CDR3nt: TGTGCCAGCAGCCCTCAGGGACTAGCAGGGTACGAGCAGTACTTC

abundance: -
d_gene: -
v_gene: TRBV29-1
j_gene: TRBJ1-1
CDR3aa: CSVVGAVGRTEAFF
CDR3nt: TGCAGCGTTGTGGGAGCTGTGGGAAGGACTGAAGCTTTCTTT

abundance: -
d_gene: -
v_gene: TRBV6-5
j_gene: TRBJ1-3
CDR3aa: CASRQTVSGNTIYF
CDR3nt: TGTGCCAGCAGACAGACCGTCTCTGGAAACACCATATATTTT

abundance: -
d_gene: -
v_gene: TRBV4-1
j_gene: TRBJ2-4
CDR3aa: CASSQEIGRVKNIQYF
CDR3nt: TGCGCCAGCAGCCAAGAAATTGGCAGGGTAAAAAACATTCAGTACTTC

abundance: -
d_gene: -
v_gene: TRBV21-1
j_gene: TRBJ2-2
CDR3aa: CASSKTGPGQEILSGTGELFF
CDR3nt: TGTGCCAGCAGCAAGACGGGACCGGGACAGGAAATTCTGAGCGGCACCGGGGAGCTGTTTTTT

abundance: -
d_gene: TRBD2
v_gene: TRBV6-5
j_gene: TRBJ2-7
CDR3aa: CASSSRPSGSYEQYF
CDR3nt: TGTGCCAGCAGTTCCCGTCCTAGCGGGAGCTACGAGCAGTACTTC

abundance: -
d_gene: -
v_gene: TRBV28
j_gene: TRBJ1-3
CDR3aa: CASKPRDNLNTIYF
CDR3nt: TGTGCCAGCAAACCTCGGGACAACCTAAACACCATATATTTT

abundance: -
d_gene: -
v_gene: TRBV4-3
j_gene: TRBJ2-2
CDR3aa: CASSQLGGVGTGELFF
CDR3nt: TGCGCCAGCAGCCAACTCGGAGGGGTCGGCACCGGGGAGCTGTTTTTT

abundance: -
d_gene: TRBD1
v_gene: TRBV19
j_gene: TRBJ2-7
CDR3aa: CASSIAGTGPPYEQYF
CDR3nt: TGTGCCAGTAGTATAGCCGGGACAGGGCCCCCCTACGAGCAGTACTTC

abundance: -
d_gene: -
v_gene: TRBV29-1
j_gene: TRBJ1-1
CDR3aa: CSVERGNTEAFF
CDR3nt: TGCAGCGTTGAACGCGGGAACACTGAAGCTTTCTTT

abundance: once
d_gene: -
v_gene: TRBV28
j_gene: TRBJ2-7
CDR3aa: CASATQSTYEQYF
CDR3nt: TGTGCCAGCGCTACTCAATCTACCTACGAGCAGTACTTC

abundance: -
d_gene: TRBD1
v_gene: TRBV28
j_gene: TRBJ2-3
CDR3aa: CATSTGGWADTQYF
CDR3nt: TGTGCCACTTCGACAGGGGGCTGGGCAGATACGCAGTATTTT

abundance: once
d_gene: -
v_gene: TRBV7-2
j_gene: TRBJ2-1
CDR3aa: CASSLGVPREQFF
CDR3nt: TGTGCCAGCAGCTTAGGGGTTCCTAGGGAGCAGTTCTTC

abundance: -
d_gene: -
v_gene: TRBV14
j_gene: TRBJ1-3
CDR3aa: CASSQQQVLGNTIYF
CDR3nt: TGTGCCAGCAGCCAACAACAGGTCCTGGGAAACACCATATATTTT

abundance: -
d_gene: -
v_gene: TRBV5-4
j_gene: TRBJ1-1
CDR3aa: CASSPDRRNTEAFF
CDR3nt: TGTGCCAGCAGCCCCGACAGGAGGAACACTGAAGCTTTCTTT

abundance: -
d_gene: -
v_gene: TRBV7-8
j_gene: TRBJ1-4
CDR3aa: CASSPTETNEKLFF
CDR3nt: TGTGCCAGCAGCCCGACAGAAACTAATGAAAAACTGTTTTTT

abundance: -
d_gene: TRBD2
v_gene: TRBV6-6
j_gene: TRBJ2-7
CDR3aa: CASSYFRGDEQYF
CDR3nt: TGTGCCAGCAGTTACTTTCGGGGGGACGAGCAGTACTTC

abundance: once
d_gene: -
v_gene: TRBV27
j_gene: TRBJ1-2
CDR3aa: CASRGGNDESGYTF
CDR3nt: TGTGCCAGCAGAGGAGGGAATGATGAGAGCGGCTACACCTTC

abundance: -
d_gene: TRBD1
v_gene: TRBV28
j_gene: TRBJ1-6
CDR3aa: CASSGGGANSPLHF
CDR3nt: TGTGCCAGCAGTGGAGGGGGCGCGAATTCACCCCTCCACTTT

abundance: -
d_gene: TRBD1
v_gene: TRBV7-9
j_gene: TRBJ2-7
CDR3aa: CASSLITGGAEQYF
CDR3nt: TGTGCCAGCAGCCTAATTACAGGGGGCGCCGAGCAGTACTTC

abundance: -
d_gene: -
v_gene: TRBV3-1/TRBV3-2
j_gene: TRBJ2-7
CDR3aa: CASSARGGAYEQYF
CDR3nt: TGTGCCAGCAGCGCACGAGGCGGAGCCTACGAGCAGTACTTC

abundance: -
d_gene: TRBD2
v_gene: TRBV7-2
j_gene: TRBJ2-7
CDR3aa: CASSLRGSGRGSYEQYF
CDR3nt: TGTGCCAGCAGCTTAAGGGGTAGCGGGAGAGGATCCTACGAGCAGTACTTC

abundance: -
d_gene: TRBD1
v_gene: TRBV28
j_gene: TRBJ2-5
CDR3aa: CASSGTDAKGETQYF
CDR3nt: TGTGCCAGCAGCGGGACAGATGCCAAGGGGGAGACCCAGTACTTC

abundance: -
d_gene: TRBD2
v_gene: TRBV19
j_gene: TRBJ2-1
CDR3aa: CASSPGLAYEQFF
CDR3nt: TGTGCCAGTAGTCCGGGACTAGCCTATGAGCAGTTCTTC

abundance: once
d_gene: TRBD2
v_gene: TRBV6-2/TRBV6-3
j_gene: TRBJ2-7
CDR3aa: CASSYLAESYEQYF
CDR3nt: TGTGCCAGCAGTTACCTAGCGGAATCCTACGAGCAGTACTTC

abundance: -
d_gene: -
v_gene: TRBV19
j_gene: TRBJ1-4
CDR3aa: CASSQGSPDQKLFF
CDR3nt: TGTGCCAGTAGCCAGGGGAGCCCCGATCAAAAACTGTTTTTT

abundance: -
d_gene: TRBD2
v_gene: TRBV7-8
j_gene: TRBJ2-7
CDR3aa: CASSLRLAGPSSYEQYF
CDR3nt: TGTGCCAGCAGCTTACGACTAGCGGGGCCCTCTTCCTACGAGCAGTACTTC

abundance: -
d_gene: -
v_gene: TRBV11-2
j_gene: TRBJ1-1
CDR3aa: CASSLNGMNTEAFF
CDR3nt: TGTGCCAGCAGCTTAAACGGTATGAACACTGAAGCTTTCTTT

abundance: -
d_gene: -
v_gene: TRBV29-1
j_gene: TRBJ2-4
CDR3aa: CSVGSGLAKNIQYF
CDR3nt: TGCAGCGTTGGGTCAGGGCTAGCCAAAAACATTCAGTACTTC

abundance: -
d_gene: -
v_gene: TRBV7-2
j_gene: TRBJ1-3
CDR3aa: CASSPSGGNTIYF
CDR3nt: TGTGCCAGCAGCCCCTCGGGTGGAAACACCATATATTTT

abundance: few
d_gene: TRBD1
v_gene: TRBV15
j_gene: TRBJ2-7
CDR3aa: CATSKDRGPYEQYF
CDR3nt: TGTGCCACCAGCAAAGACAGGGGCCCCTACGAGCAGTACTTC

abundance: once
d_gene: TRBD1
v_gene: TRBV19
j_gene: TRBJ2-5
CDR3aa: CASSTDRGFMETQYF
CDR3nt: TGTGCCAGTAGTACCGACAGGGGGTTTATGGAGACCCAGTACTTC

abundance: -
d_gene: TRBD2
v_gene: TRBV7-2
j_gene: TRBJ2-1
CDR3aa: CASSSPPSGRYYNEQFF
CDR3nt: TGTGCCAGCAGCTCCCCCCCGAGCGGGAGGTATTACAATGAGCAGTTCTTC

abundance: -
d_gene: TRBD1
v_gene: TRBV4-3
j_gene: TRBJ2-3
CDR3aa: CASSLRTGEDTQYF
CDR3nt: TGCGCCAGCAGCCTTCGGACAGGGGAGGATACGCAGTATTTT

abundance: -
d_gene: -
v_gene: TRBV9
j_gene: TRBJ2-1
CDR3aa: CASSVGTTGEQFF
CDR3nt: TGTGCCAGCAGCGTAGGGACCACGGGAGAGCAGTTCTTC

abundance: -
d_gene: -
v_gene: TRBV29-1
j_gene: TRBJ2-7
CDR3aa: CSATWTRNPHEQYF
CDR3nt: TGCAGCGCAACGTGGACAAGAAATCCCCACGAGCAGTACTTC

abundance: -
d_gene: -
v_gene: TRBV28
j_gene: TRBJ2-6
CDR3aa: CATSRTEKFSGANVLTF
CDR3nt: TGTGCCACTTCTAGGACAGAAAAGTTCTCTGGGGCCAACGTCCTGACTTTC

abundance: -
d_gene: -
v_gene: TRBV4-3
j_gene: TRBJ1-4
CDR3aa: CASSSVATNEKLFF
CDR3nt: TGCGCCAGCAGCTCAGTCGCAACTAATGAAAAACTGTTTTTT

abundance: -
d_gene: TRBD2
v_gene: TRBV2
j_gene: TRBJ2-1
CDR3aa: CASGVVLAGAPNEQFF
CDR3nt: TGTGCCAGCGGAGTGGTACTAGCGGGGGCCCCCAATGAGCAGTTCTTC

abundance: -
d_gene: -
v_gene: TRBV10-2
j_gene: TRBJ2-4
CDR3aa: CASADPGSIQYF
CDR3nt: TGCGCCAGCGCGGACCCCGGGAGCATTCAGTACTTC

abundance: -
d_gene: -
v_gene: TRBV5-1
j_gene: TRBJ1-4
CDR3aa: CASSLAGDTNEKLFF
CDR3nt: TGCGCCAGCAGCTTGGCTGGAGATACTAATGAAAAACTGTTTTTT

abundance: -
d_gene: -
v_gene: TRBV12-3/TRBV12-4
j_gene: TRBJ2-1
CDR3aa: CASSWEGDEQFF
CDR3nt: TGTGCCAGCAGTTGGGAGGGGGATGAGCAGTTCTTC

abundance: once
d_gene: -
v_gene: TRBV7-3
j_gene: TRBJ2-3
CDR3aa: CASSFLAADTQYF
CDR3nt: TGTGCCAGCAGCTTTTTAGCGGCAGATACGCAGTATTTT

abundance: -
d_gene: TRBD2
v_gene: TRBV11-2
j_gene: TRBJ2-7
CDR3aa: CASSFLAGASYEQYF
CDR3nt: TGTGCCAGCAGCTTTCTTGCGGGAGCCTCCTACGAGCAGTACTTC

abundance: -
d_gene: TRBD1
v_gene: TRBV3-1/TRBV3-2
j_gene: TRBJ2-7
CDR3aa: CASSPRPGTGAHEQYF
CDR3nt: TGTGCCAGCAGCCCCCGCCCCGGGACAGGGGCCCACGAGCAGTACTTC

abundance: -
d_gene: TRBD1
v_gene: TRBV29-1
j_gene: TRBJ2-2
CDR3aa: CSVAAGTANTGELFF
CDR3nt: TGCAGCGTTGCAGCCGGGACAGCGAACACCGGGGAGCTGTTTTTT

abundance: -
d_gene: TRBD1
v_gene: TRBV5-1
j_gene: TRBJ1-4
CDR3aa: CASSSGQGREKLFF
CDR3nt: TGCGCCAGCAGCTCCGGACAGGGACGGGAAAAACTGTTTTTT